These 13 T cell receptor beta chains came from one sample sequenced in a study of T cell repertoires in cytomegalovirus infection. Their antigens remain unidentified. TCRdb passed the reads through MiXCR, listing each CDR3 protein once. The data show 310,000 or so distinct CDR3 sequences, with just under 25% seen just once and roughly 14% held by the top ten. The sequencing used cultured PBMCs, collected from culture after CMV antigen stimulation. These receptors were taken from a human donor in good health (CMV status not recorded). Some clones in this sample may be carry-over from other donors' samples.

This clonotype was picked up a small number of times. The rearrangement uses TRBV7-3 and TRBJ2-3; TRBD2 agrees at 7 bases. This CDR3 region has 16 residues. Germline CDR1 SGHTA, CDR2 FQGTGA. V shed 4 bases and J 0 bases; nucleotides not matched to a gene: 7. CDR3 DNA sequence: TGTGCCAGCAGCTACGCGGGGGAAACTAGCACAGATACGCAGTATTTT. It codes for CASSYAGETSTDTQYF.

This clonotype was observed a handful of times. The chain recombines TRBV12-3 or TRBV12-4 with TRBJ1-2, with TRBD1 as a possible D gene (5 bases). The V and J ends lost 0 bases and 1 base respectively, with 12 bases between them. The CDR3 spans 16 residues. The CDR3 coding sequence is TGTGCCAGCAGTTTAGCGCTAATCGGGGGTAACTATGGCTACACCTTC. Translation: CASSLALIGGNYGYTF.

The J gene is TRBJ2-1, the V gene TRBV7-3, with a weak D call TRBD1 (5 bases). The V gene lost 4 bases and the J gene lost 12 bases, with 16 bases spanning the gap. Germline V lookup: CDR1 SGHTA, CDR2 FQGTGA. The CDR3 extends over 13 amino acids. This CDR3 reads CASSSRTFGGQFF. The CDR3 region has the DNA TGTGCCAGCAGCTCCCGGACATTCGGCGGGCAGTTCTTC.

This clonotype was recorded at least ten times. The chain joins TRBV7-2 to TRBJ2-7; a weak D match, TRBD2 (5 bases). Trimming took off 3 bases at V and 6 bases at J, with 18 bases between the two ends. Per the germline V gene, CDR1 is SGHTA and CDR2 is FQGNSA. The CDR3 runs 15 residues. As DNA, the CDR3 is TGTGCCAGCAGCTTTTTCGGGTCGGGAACCTCCGAGCAGTACTTC. Translation gives CASSFFGSGTSEQYF.

The rearrangement links TRBV19 to TRBJ1-1; tentatively, D is TRBD1 (6 bases). The germline V gene encodes CDR1 LNHDA and CDR2 SQIVND (reference sequence). Trimming took 2 bases from V and 1 from J, leaving 11 bases between them. This CDR3 is 15 amino acids long. The CDR3 sequence: CASSIIGQTNTEAFF. Written as DNA, the CDR3 is TGTGCCAGTAGTATAATTGGACAGACGAACACTGAAGCTTTCTTT.

The CDR3: CASIRRRGTDSPLHF. CDR3 sequence (DNA): TGTGCCAGCATCCGCCGACGGGGAACGGATTCACCCCTCCACTTT. V usage is TRBV5-6 and J usage is TRBJ1-6; D unresolved. Trimming left V 6 bases short and J 8 bases short, with 18 bases between. Germline CDR1 and CDR2: SGHDT and YYEEEE. The length of the CDR3 is 15 residues.

This clonotype was recorded a few times. The chain joins TRBV12-3 or TRBV12-4 to TRBJ2-4; TRBD1 might be the D (5 bases). The ends were cut back, 5 bases at V and 2 bases at J, with 10 bases in the middle. The CDR3 loop spans 14 amino acids. CDR3 in DNA: TGTGCCAGCAGTCCCCAGGGAACCAAAAACATTCAGTACTTC. Protein product: CASSPQGTKNIQYF.

V is TRBV12-3 or TRBV12-4 and J is TRBJ2-5, with 10 bases aligning to TRBD2. V dropped 6 bases and J dropped 2; count of bases not matched to a gene: 3. The CDR3 length is 14 residues. The CDR3 is CASSQLAGQETQYF. Written as DNA, the CDR3 is TGTGCCAGCAGCCAACTAGCGGGGCAAGAGACCCAGTACTTC.

This clonotype occurred a few times. This chain connects TRBV20-1 to TRBJ2-1; D is perhaps TRBD1 (6 bases). V dropped 4 bases and J dropped 4 bases, with 17 bases sitting between them. The CDR3 has 15 amino acids. Germline CDR1 is DFQATT and CDR2 is SNEGSKA (reference sequence). The CDR3 sequence is CSATSRTETYNEQFF. In DNA, the CDR3 is TGCAGTGCTACCTCCCGGACAGAAACTTACAATGAGCAGTTCTTC.

This clonotype has only a few counts. The chain carries TRBV12-3 or TRBV12-4 and TRBJ1-1; perhaps TRBD1 as D (6 bases). This CDR3 has 12 residues. With 8 bases removed from V and 8 bases from J, the gap between germline ends came to 15 bases. CDR3 protein: CASRGGGVEAFF. The CDR3 bases are TGTGCCAGCCGAGGGGGGGGCGTAGAAGCTTTCTTT.

This clonotype was seen only a few times. The chain combines TRBV6-1 with TRBJ2-2; 8 nucleotides match TRBD1. CDR3 length equals 15 residues. The V gene's germline CDR1 is MNHNS and CDR2 SASEGT. Losses at the gene ends were 4 bases for V and 4 bases for J; bases not matched to a gene: 5. Here the CDR3 DNA reads TGTGCCAGCAGTGGCAGGGGGCAGGGCACCGGGGAGCTGTTTTTT. This codes for CASSGRGQGTGELFF.

This clonotype was detected many times. The chain employs TRBV6-5 and TRBJ2-1, with 13 bases that match TRBD2. This CDR3 comprises 16 residues. The V segment lost 1 base and the J segment 9 bases; nucleotides outside the gene matches: 6. Per germline, CDR1 MNHEY and CDR2 SVGAGI. The CDR3 nucleotides read TGTGCCAGCAGTTACTTGACTAGCGGGAGGCCCGCTGAGCAGTTCTTC. Protein sequence: CASSYLTSGRPAEQFF.

Only a few counts were recorded for this clonotype. The chain recombines TRBV19 with TRBJ1-1; D remains unclear. The CDR3 is 14 residues long. V was clipped by 7 bases and J by 1 base, with 13 bases between them. Germline loops: CDR1 LNHDA, CDR2 SQIVND (reference sequence). CDR3 sequence: CASIHGRRNTEAFF. The CDR3 DNA follows: TGTGCCAGTATCCATGGACGGAGGAACACTGAAGCTTTCTTT.